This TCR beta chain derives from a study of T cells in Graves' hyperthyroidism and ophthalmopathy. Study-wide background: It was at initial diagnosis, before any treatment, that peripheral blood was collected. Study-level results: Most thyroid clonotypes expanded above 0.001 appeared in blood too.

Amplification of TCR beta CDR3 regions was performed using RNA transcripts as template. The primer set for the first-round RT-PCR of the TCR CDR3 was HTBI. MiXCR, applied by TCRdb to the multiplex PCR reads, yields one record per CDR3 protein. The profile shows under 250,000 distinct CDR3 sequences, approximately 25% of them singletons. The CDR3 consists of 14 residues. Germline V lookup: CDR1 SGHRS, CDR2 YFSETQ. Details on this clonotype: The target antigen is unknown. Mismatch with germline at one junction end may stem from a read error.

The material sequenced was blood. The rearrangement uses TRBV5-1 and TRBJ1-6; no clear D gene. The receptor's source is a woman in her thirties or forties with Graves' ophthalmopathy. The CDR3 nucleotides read TGCGCCAGCAGCTTGGAACCTTTTAATTCACCCCCCCACTTT. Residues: CASSLEPFNSPPHF.